Each of the 22 T cell receptor beta chains below was sequenced from the same sample in a study of T cell responses to AZD1222 COVID-19 vaccine. TCRdb's copy holds only in-frame clones and misses some; the assay was immunoSEQ multiplex PCR. The sample includes about 89,000 clones, 85% to 95% of them seen just once. The material sequenced was peripheral blood, taken 28 days after the second AZD1222 dose. Every receptor here comes from an adult who received the AZD1222 COVID-19 vaccine.

The rearrangement uses TRBV6-5 and TRBJ1-5; possible D gene TRBD1, 6 bases. Trimming pared 6 bases from V and 6 bases from J, leaving 12 bases between. The germline CDR1 and CDR2 sequences are MNHEY and SVGAGI. The CDR3 length is 13 residues. The DNA for the CDR3 is TGTGCCAGCAGGTGGTCAGGGGTTCAGCCCCAGCATTTT. Its translation is CASRWSGVQPQHF.

The chain links TRBV19 to TRBJ1-3; D remains ambiguous. This CDR3 has 15 residues. Trimming stripped 5 bases from V and 0 bases from J, with 11 bases between. Looked up from germline, CDR1 is LNHDA and CDR2 is SQIVND (reference sequence). The DNA of the CDR3 is TGTGCCAGTAGTCGACTTTCCACCTCTGGAAACACCATATATTTT. Protein sequence: CASSRLSTSGNTIYF.

J is TRBJ2-3 and V is TRBV9; D gene uncertain. Germline V gives CDR1 SGDLS, CDR2 YYNGEE. This CDR3 spans 14 amino acids. V was clipped by 2 bases and J by 3 bases, with 10 bases between them. The CDR3 is CASSVSTRTDTQYF. The CDR3 coding sequence is TGTGCCAGCAGCGTCTCCACCCGGACAGATACGCAGTATTTT.

The V and J genes are TRBV27 and TRBJ1-1, with a weak D call TRBD1 (5 bases). The CDR3 is 11 residues long. Germline V lookup: CDR1 MNHEY, CDR2 SMNVEV (reference sequence). V dropped 8 bases and J dropped 11 bases, with 15 bases sitting between them. In DNA, the CDR3 is TGTGCCAGCTTCGGGGGACCGTGGGCTTTCTTT. It translates to CASFGGPWAFF.

The chain carries TRBV4-2 and TRBJ1-2; D possibly corresponds to TRBD1 (5 bases). V was cut by 4 bases and J by 8 bases, with 17 bases left in between. This CDR3 comprises 14 residues. Per the germline V gene, CDR1 is LGHNA and CDR2 is YNFKEQ. The CDR3 protein is CASSLDGSGNGYTF. CDR3 nucleotides: TGTGCCAGCAGCCTCGATGGATCAGGGAACGGCTACACCTTC.

The chain couples TRBV7-6 to TRBJ2-5; 8 nucleotides line up with TRBD1. V lost 0 bases and J lost 4; bases outside the gene matches: 4. CDR1 and CDR2 from the germline V gene are SGHVS and FNYEAQ. This CDR3 region has 15 residues. CDR3 nucleotide sequence: TGTGCCAGCAGCTTAGCGGGACAGGTGGGAGAGACCCAGTACTTC. Residues: CASSLAGQVGETQYF. The complete variable domain, with remaining parts taken from reference TRBV7-6 and TRBJ2-5, reads GAGVSQSPRYKVTKRGQDVALRCDPISGHVSLYWYRQALGQGPEFLTYFNYEAQQDKSGLPNDRFSAERPEGSISTLTIQRTEQRDSAMYRCASSLAGQVGETQYFGPGTRLLVL.

The chain uses TRBV3-1 (or the pseudogene TRBV3-2) and TRBJ1-3; unclear D gene. CDR1 LGHDT and CDR2 YNNKEL come from the germline V gene (reference sequence). V was clipped by 5 bases and J by 3 bases, with 11 bases between them. CDR3 size: 14 residues. Written as DNA, the CDR3 is TGTGCCAGCAGCAGGGCTGCTTTTGGAAACACCATATATTTT. It specifies CASSRAAFGNTIYF.

In its sample, this clone was seen once. V usage is TRBV2 and J usage is TRBJ1-1, with D uncertain. Per germline, CDR1 SNHLY and CDR2 FYNNEI. V was cut by 7 bases and J by 0 bases, with 9 bases left in between. The CDR3 runs 13 residues. The CDR3 sequence: CASTSDLNTEAFF. The CDR3 DNA is TGTGCCAGCACATCCGATTTGAACACTGAAGCTTTCTTT.

The chain carries TRBV9 and TRBJ1-1; 7 nucleotides align to TRBD1. Trimming took 3 bases from V and 1 from J; bases not matched to a gene: 3. From germline, CDR1 is SGDLS and CDR2 YYNGEE. This CDR3 spans 14 amino acids. The CDR3 reads CASSATGPNTEAFF. CDR3 nucleotides: TGTGCCAGCAGCGCGACAGGGCCGAACACTGAAGCTTTCTTT.

The chain recombines TRBV29-1 with TRBJ1-2, with 7 positions matching TRBD1. The CDR3 is 14 residues long. V lost 4 bases to trimming and J lost 4 bases; unmatched junction nucleotides: 9. Germline values: CDR1 SQVTM, CDR2 ANQGSEA. The CDR3 DNA sequence: TGCAGCGTTGGACGGGACAGCTTACTCTATGGCTACACCTTC. Protein sequence: CSVGRDSLLYGYTF.

The CDR3 is CASSLETGTTYGYTF. The CDR3 nucleotides are TGTGCCAGCAGCCTCGAAACCGGGACAACCTATGGCTACACCTTC. V is TRBV6-4 and J is TRBJ1-2; perhaps TRBD1 as D (6 bases). Deletions cut 6 bases from V and 4 bases from J, with 18 bases between. Germline V gene lookup returns CDR1 MRHNA and CDR2 SNTAGT. The CDR3 runs to 15 residues.

This chain joins TRBV6-4 and TRBJ1-1; D ambiguous. This CDR3 spans 14 amino acids. The V and J ends lost 5 bases and 2 bases respectively, with 12 bases between them. The germline V gene encodes CDR1 MRHNA and CDR2 SNTAGT. Here the CDR3 reads CASSKGSSNTEAFF. In DNA, the CDR3 is TGTGCCAGCAGTAAAGGCAGCAGTAACACTGAAGCTTTCTTT.

The chain recombines TRBV5-1 with TRBJ2-6; perhaps TRBD1 as D (5 bases). CDR1 SGHRS and CDR2 YFSETQ come from the germline V gene. With 4 bases removed from V and 2 bases from J, the gap between germline ends came to 13 bases. The CDR3 is 16 amino acids. The CDR3 DNA follows: TGCGCCAGCAGCCAAGACAGTGGGGCTGGGGCCAACGTCCTGACTTTC. Its protein product is CASSQDSGAGANVLTF.

The rearrangement joins TRBV5-1 to TRBJ2-7; 14 bases fit TRBD2. V lost 6 bases and J lost 4; bases outside the gene matches: 15. CDR1 and CDR2 from the germline V gene are SGHRS and YFSETQ. This CDR3 comprises 18 residues. In DNA, the CDR3 is TGCGCCAGCACCCCGGGACTAGCGGGAGTTGGTTCAGAGTACGAGCAGTACTTC. Protein product: CASTPGLAGVGSEYEQYF.

V and J are TRBV5-5 and TRBJ1-1, with D perhaps TRBD1 (6 bases). The germline V gene encodes CDR1 SGHKS and CDR2 YYEKEE (reference sequence). V gave up 4 bases and J gave up 1 base, with 11 bases separating them. This CDR3 contains 14 residues. This CDR3 is CASSRDTTNTEAFF. The DNA for the CDR3 is TGTGCCAGCAGCCGGGACACCACGAACACTGAAGCTTTCTTT.

The chain recombines TRBV9 with TRBJ2-3; D gene uncertain. V was shortened by 0 bases and J by 4 bases, with 6 bases between the two germline ends. Germline CDR1 SGDLS, CDR2 YYNGEE. This CDR3 is 13 amino acids long. CDR3: CASSVAPPDTQYF. The CDR3 region has the DNA TGTGCCAGCAGCGTAGCCCCGCCAGATACGCAGTATTTT.

The chain couples TRBV6-5 to TRBJ1-1; D may be TRBD1 (5 bases). Germline-derived CDR1 and CDR2 are MNHEY and SVGAGI. Trimming took 5 bases from V and 4 from J, leaving 11 bases between them. The CDR3 totals 13 residues. Here the CDR3 reads CASSRDGGTEAFF. The CDR3 coding sequence is TGTGCCAGCAGTAGAGATGGGGGCACTGAAGCTTTCTTT.

This clone was seen just once. In DNA form, the CDR3 reads TGTGCCAGCAGCCGATTTGTGGGGACTGAAGGAAACACCATATATTTT. Translating it yields CASSRFVGTEGNTIYF. The V gene is TRBV14, the J gene TRBJ1-3, with a possible D match to TRBD1 (5 bases). Germline V gene data show CDR1 as SGHDN and CDR2 as FVKESK. The V and J ends lost 4 bases and 4 bases respectively, with 17 bases between them. The CDR3 has 16 residues.

The CDR3 bases are TGTGCCAGTAAGATCTCCGGGACATCCTCCTACGAGCAGTACTTC. Translation: CASKISGTSSYEQYF. This chain joins TRBV19 and TRBJ2-7, with TRBD1 as a possible D gene (6 bases). The ends were cut back, 7 bases at V and 0 bases at J, with 16 bases in the middle. CDR3 length: 15 residues. The germline gives CDR1 LNHDA, CDR2 SQIVND (reference sequence).

The chain joins TRBV7-9 to TRBJ1-3; D is uncertain. The germline V and J ends were trimmed by 5 bases and 0 bases, with 8 bases remaining between them. This CDR3 comprises 14 residues. Per the germline V gene, CDR1 is SEHNR and CDR2 is FQNEAQ (reference sequence). CDR3 loop: CASSIRISGNTIYF. Here the CDR3 DNA reads TGTGCCAGCAGCATACGGATCTCTGGAAACACCATATATTTT.

The chain employs TRBV4-1 and TRBJ1-5; D is perhaps TRBD1 (6 bases). Trimming shortened V by 0 bases and J by 7 bases, and 13 bases separated the two germline ends. CDR1 and CDR2 (germline): MGHRA, YSYEKL. This CDR3 is 15 amino acids long. CDR3 residues: CASSQDVPGAQPQHF. CDR3 nucleotide sequence: TGCGCCAGCAGCCAAGATGTGCCAGGGGCGCAGCCCCAGCATTTT.

The chain employs TRBV2 and TRBJ1-2, with 8 bases lining up with TRBD1. CDR3 length: 14 residues. J lost 4 bases, V lost 3 bases, and 4 bases had no gene match. Germline CDR1 and CDR2: SNHLY and FYNNEI. CDR3 sequence: CASSDQGAGYGYTF. Here the CDR3 DNA reads TGTGCCAGCAGTGATCAGGGGGCGGGCTATGGCTACACCTTC.